This TCR beta chain derives from a study of cytomegalovirus exposure and HLA in healthy donors. Primers for the PCR totalled 60 Vbeta and 13 Jbeta. Some clones are missing from TCRdb's copy, which holds only in-frame ones; the method was immunoSEQ multiplex PCR. The repertoire consists of more than 85,000 clones, with roughly 76% occurring once and the leading ten covering 1.2%. V lost 0 bases, J lost 1 base, and 5 bases lay in between. Germline CDR1 reads SGHTA; CDR2 reads FQGNSA. This CDR3 has 14 residues. Study-wide findings and caveats: A later analysis linked a missense DCLRE1C variant to TCR beta V- and J-gene trimming.

Notes on this clone: As yet, its antigen is unknown.

This TCR came from a female donor in good health and CMV-seronegative. The sample taken for sequencing was PBMCs. V usage is TRBV7-2 and J usage is TRBJ2-3, with D uncertain. CDR3 amino acids: CASSLALGTDTQYF. DNA of the CDR3: TGTGCCAGCAGCTTAGCCCTAGGCACAGATACGCAGTATTTT.